One and the same sample provided the 12 T cell receptor beta chains below, sequenced in a study of T cells in Graves' hyperthyroidism and ophthalmopathy. RNA transcripts yielded amplified TCR beta CDR3 regions. Initially, a first-round RT-PCR of the TCR CDR3 employed the HTBI primer set. One entry per CDR3 protein results from TCRdb running MiXCR on the multiplex PCR reads. The profile shows approximately 300,000 distinct CDR3 sequences, over 15% of them singletons. The sample comprised blood. Every receptor here comes from a woman in her fifties or sixties with Graves' ophthalmopathy.

In this sample, this clonotype turned up a few times. This rearrangement joins TRBV4-3 to TRBJ2-7; possibly TRBD1 for D (6 bases). V shed 0 bases and J shed 2 bases, with 8 bases lying between them. Germline loops: CDR1 LGHNA, CDR2 YSLEER. This CDR3 comprises 14 residues. CDR3 coding DNA: TGCGCCAGCAGCCAAGATACAGGGACCTACGAGCAGTACTTC. It is translated as CASSQDTGTYEQYF.

This clonotype was found once. This chain connects TRBV6-5 to TRBJ2-7; 9 bases line up with TRBD2. The end of the DNA fits TRBJ2-1 better, so the J call may be wrong. CDR1 is MNHEY, CDR2 SVGAGI, per germline. The CDR3 covers 15 residues. DNA of the CDR3: TGTGCCAGCAGTTACTCTAGCGGGAGCTCCTACGAGCAGTTCTTC. Protein sequence: CASSYSSGSSYEQFF.

In its sample, this clonotype was seen many times. The chain combines TRBV6-1 with TRBJ1-1; D call uncertain. Trimming took 4 bases from V and 1 from J, leaving 7 bases between them. This CDR3 contains 13 residues. Germline assignment: CDR1 MNHNS and CDR2 SASEGT. The DNA for the CDR3 is TGTGCCAGCAGTGTTCGAGAGAACACTGAAGCTTTCTTT. Amino acids: CASSVRENTEAFF.

This clonotype appeared many times. The V and J genes are TRBV7-3 and TRBJ2-1; the match to TRBD2 covers 11 bases. The length of the CDR3 is 13 residues. Looked up from germline, CDR1 is SGHTA and CDR2 is FQGTGA. Losses at the gene ends were 5 bases for V and 9 bases for J; bases not matched to a gene: 3. CDR3 region: CASSTGTSGEQFF. The CDR3 DNA follows: TGTGCCAGCAGCACGGGGACTAGCGGTGAGCAGTTCTTC.

At least ten counts were recorded for this clonotype. The V and J genes are TRBV28 and TRBJ2-7, with TRBD1 matching over 9 bases. The CDR3 length is 17 residues. The junction had 11 bases not matched to a gene; V was cut back by 0 bases and J by 5 bases. Per germline, CDR1 MDHEN and CDR2 SYDVKM. For the CDR3, the DNA is TGTGCCAGCAGTTTATGGTCGGGGGACAGGGCCGGCAACGAGCAGTACTTC. It codes for CASSLWSGDRAGNEQYF. Full variable domain (outside the CDR3, taken from reference TRBV28 and TRBJ2-7): DVKVTQSSRYLVKRTGEKVFLECVQDMDHENMFWYRQDPGLGLRLIYFSYDVKMKEKGDIPEGYSVSREKKERFSLILESASTNQTSMYLCASSLWSGDRAGNEQYFGPGTRLTVT.

This sequence joins TRBV18 and TRBJ1-2; TRBD1 aligns across 7 bases. The junction had 3 bases not matched to a gene; V was cut back by 0 bases and J by 5 bases. There are 14 residues in the CDR3. The V gene's germline CDR1 is KGHSH and CDR2 LQKENI. The CDR3 coding sequence is TGTGCCAGCTCACCACCTGGGACAGAATATGGCTACACCTTC. Its protein product is CASSPPGTEYGYTF.

This clonotype has only a few counts. The V gene is TRBV4-3, the J gene TRBJ2-1, with 8 bases identical to TRBD1. Germline trimming cut 6 bases from V and 5 bases from J; bases unmatched to any gene: 9. The CDR3 is made up of 15 amino acids. Germline V gene lookup returns CDR1 LGHNA and CDR2 YSLEER. The CDR3 reads CASRDRVLGNNEQFF. Written as DNA, the CDR3 is TGCGCCAGCAGGGACAGGGTATTAGGCAACAATGAGCAGTTCTTC.

At least ten counts were recorded for this clonotype. The rearrangement joins TRBV2 to TRBJ2-1; 9 bases match TRBD1. There are 16 residues in the CDR3. With V trimmed by 8 bases and J by 3 bases, 11 bases remained unmatched. Germline V gene sequence: CDR1 SNHLY, CDR2 FYNNEI. CDR3 loop: CASPLLGTGYYNEQFF. The CDR3 nucleotides read TGTGCCAGCCCCCTGTTGGGGACAGGGTACTACAATGAGCAGTTCTTC.

A few counts support this clonotype. The rearrangement uses TRBV6-1 and TRBJ1-2; maybe TRBD1 (5 bases). The V gene lost 6 bases and the J gene lost 10 bases, with 15 bases spanning the gap. CDR3 length equals 12 residues. CDR1 is MNHNS, CDR2 SASEGT, per germline. CDR3 loop: CASSTDSNFYTF. DNA of the CDR3: TGTGCCAGCAGCACCGACAGTAACTTCTACACCTTC.

This clonotype was detected many times. The chain uses TRBV29-1 and TRBJ2-7; D is uncertain. Between the trimmed V and J ends, which lost 6 bases and 1 base, there was a span of 19 bases. CDR3 length: 15 amino acids. Germline V gene sequence: CDR1 SQVTM, CDR2 ANQGSEA. CDR3: CSVQLADLGSYEQYF. Here the CDR3 DNA reads TGCAGCGTCCAATTGGCGGACCTAGGGTCCTACGAGCAGTACTTC.

This clonotype was observed many times. The chain has TRBV7-2 and TRBJ2-7, with unresolved D. Germline lookup yields CDR1 SGHTA and CDR2 FQGNSA. V was cut by 7 bases and J by 3 bases, with 10 bases left in between. This CDR3 is built from 12 residues. As DNA, the CDR3 is TGTGCCAGCACCTCGGTCAGCTACGAGCAGTACTTC. Its protein product is CASTSVSYEQYF. Looking up the rest from reference TRBV7-2 and TRBJ2-7 gives the full variable domain: GAGVSQSPSNKVTEKGKDVELRCDPISGHTALYWYRQSLGQGLEFLIYFQGNSAPDKSGLPSDRFSAERTGGSVSTLTIQRTQQEDSAVYLCASTSVSYEQYFGPGTRLTVT.

This clonotype was detected only a few times. This sequence joins TRBV29-1 and TRBJ1-1, with D perhaps TRBD1 (5 bases). Germline V gene sequence: CDR1 SQVTM, CDR2 ANQGSEA. V dropped 3 bases and J dropped 5 bases, with 10 bases sitting between them. The CDR3 spans 12 residues. The CDR3 nucleotides are TGCAGCGTTGAGGGGGTTCGGACTGAAGCTTTCTTT. Its translation is CSVEGVRTEAFF.